This TCR beta chain emerged from a study of somatic mutations in cytotoxic T cells in rheumatoid arthritis. TCRdb's copy holds only in-frame clones and misses some; the assay was immunoSEQ multiplex PCR. Counted here are about 16,000 clones, roughly 80% occurring once; the ten biggest clones make up roughly 16%. Germline V CDR1 and CDR2: LNHDA, SQIVND (reference sequence). Between the trimmed V and J ends, which lost 3 bases and 0 bases, there was a span of 12 bases. The CDR3 length is 15 residues. What was sequenced was CD8+ T cells sorted from blood. The V call is TRBV19, the J call TRBJ2-7; the D gene is possibly TRBD1 (6 bases). The source is an adult with rheumatoid arthritis. The CDR3 spells CASSIPQGSSYEQYF. In DNA form, the CDR3 reads TGTGCCAGTAGTATCCCGCAGGGGAGCTCCTACGAGCAGTACTTC.